The entry below gives a single TCR beta chain sequence along with its context. Its target is not known. The data belong to a study of T cells expressing NK-cell markers. The CDR3 spans 11 residues. Germline V lookup: CDR1 MGHDK, CDR2 SYGVNS. Findings and limits, study-wide: There remained a lack of clarity about HCMV specificity of expanded NKG2C+ T cell clones.

From the 5' RACE reads, TCRdb lists one entry per CDR3 protein and no DNA. The table gives about 460,000 distinct CDR3 sequences; the top ten clones make up 1.4% of it. The chain is built from TRBV25-1 and TRBJ2-3. This receptor was identified in a woman aged 45-65 years in good health. The sample consisted of blood T cells: a sorted CD56 or NKG2C T cell subset, CD4+ or CD8+ T cells, or bulk PBMC T cells (not recorded which). CDR3 sequence reads: CASSEGHTQYF. The full variable domain, rest sourced from reference TRBV25-1 and TRBJ2-3, is EADIYQTPRYLVIGTGKKITLECSQTMGHDKMYWYQQDPGMELHLIHYSYGVNSTEKGDLSSESTVSRIRTEHFPLTLESARPSHTSQYLCASSEGHTQYFGPGTRLTVL.